These T cell receptor beta chains were read from a single sample in a study of PD-1 blockade in classical Hodgkin lymphoma. The repertoire was sequenced with immunoSEQ multiplex PCR; TCRdb's copy has only in-frame clones and lacks some. The table records under 25,000 clones, approximately 84% of them present only once. The sequencing used peripheral blood mononuclear cells (PBMCs), collected at baseline. The receptors were gathered from a human donor with classical Hodgkin lymphoma. CDR3s include the opening cysteine and the closing phenylalanine or tryptophan. Fields, in order: clone size, V gene, J gene, D gene, CDR3 protein, CDR3 DNA. The D gene is left open where the match is weak. Part of the rows lack a size; the others show once, few, many or a class for expanded clones.

size: once; V: TRBV10-3; J: TRBJ2-3; D: TRBD2; CDR3: CAIGGLAGTDTQYF; DNA: TGTGCCATCGGGGGACTAGCGGGCACAGATACGCAGTATTTT
size: NA; V: TRBV7-6; J: TRBJ1-4; D: NA; CDR3: CASSRPTNEKLFF; DNA: TGTGCCAGCAGCCGCCCAACTAATGAAAAACTGTTTTTT
size: NA; V: TRBV5-4; J: TRBJ1-2; D: NA; CDR3: CASSAGRGLGYTF; DNA: TGTGCCAGCAGCGCGGGTCGAGGATTGGGCTACACCTTC
size: NA; V: TRBV7-9; J: TRBJ2-3; D: NA; CDR3: CASSTDQDLLNTDTQYF; DNA: TGTGCCAGCAGCACCGATCAGGACTTACTAAACACAGATACGCAGTATTTT
size: NA; V: TRBV2; J: TRBJ2-1; D: TRBD2; CDR3: CASSSGASYNEQFF; DNA: TGTGCCAGCTCTAGCGGGGCCTCCTACAATGAGCAGTTCTTC
size: NA; V: TRBV30; J: TRBJ1-2; D: NA; CDR3: CAWSVGDYYGYTF; DNA: TGTGCCTGGAGTGTGGGTGATTACTATGGCTACACCTTC
size: NA; V: TRBV4-1; J: TRBJ1-3; D: NA; CDR3: CASSQDFRGNTIYF; DNA: TGCGCCAGCAGCCAAGATTTCCGGGGGAACACCATATATTTT
size: NA; V: TRBV6-5; J: TRBJ2-2; D: TRBD2; CDR3: CASLAVAGRAGELFF; DNA: TGTGCCAGTCTAGCGGTAGCGGGGAGGGCCGGGGAGCTGTTTTTT
size: once; V: TRBV6-5; J: TRBJ1-2; D: NA; CDR3: CAARISGKSYGYTF; DNA: TGTGCCGCCCGGATCAGTGGCAAATCCTATGGCTACACCTTC
size: NA; V: TRBV11-2; J: TRBJ1-3; D: TRBD1; CDR3: CASSFRTGGGGNTIYF; DNA: TGTGCCAGCAGCTTTCGTACAGGGGGAGGAGGAAACACCATATATTTT
size: NA; V: TRBV19; J: TRBJ2-5; D: NA; CDR3: CASSIDGTAQETQYF; DNA: TGTGCCAGTAGTATAGATGGCACAGCTCAAGAGACCCAGTACTTC
size: NA; V: TRBV6-5; J: TRBJ2-5; D: TRBD1; CDR3: CASSPGTGETQYF; DNA: TGTGCCAGCAGTCCCGGGACAGGAGAGACCCAGTACTTC
size: NA; V: TRBV2; J: TRBJ2-1; D: TRBD1; CDR3: CASKIGGTGIEQFF; DNA: TGTGCCAGCAAGATAGGGGGGACAGGGATTGAACAGTTCTTC
size: NA; V: TRBV6-1; J: TRBJ1-6; D: NA; CDR3: CASRTSFNSPLHF; DNA: TGTGCCAGCAGAACTTCTTTCAATTCACCCCTCCACTTT
size: once; V: TRBV9; J: TRBJ1-2; D: TRBD1; CDR3: CASSVAPQKRTGINYGYTF; DNA: TGTGCCAGCAGCGTAGCCCCCCAAAAAAGGACAGGAATAAACTATGGCTACACCTTC
size: NA; V: TRBV10-1; J: TRBJ1-1; D: TRBD1; CDR3: CASRDSGGPTEAFF; DNA: TGCGCCAGCAGAGACTCAGGGGGCCCGACTGAAGCTTTCTTT
size: NA; V: TRBV6-1; J: TRBJ2-3; D: TRBD1; CDR3: CASSQGASTDTQYF; DNA: TGTGCCAGCAGTCAGGGGGCGAGCACAGATACGCAGTATTTT
size: once; V: TRBV19; J: TRBJ1-2; D: NA; CDR3: CASSEPIGTDRRGGGYTF; DNA: TGTGCCAGTAGTGAACCCATCGGGACTGACCGGAGAGGGGGTGGCTACACCTTC
size: NA; V: TRBV19; J: TRBJ1-1; D: NA; CDR3: CASRPQGSEAFF; DNA: TGTGCCAGTAGACCGCAGGGGTCTGAAGCTTTCTTT
size: NA; V: TRBV28; J: TRBJ1-5; D: TRBD1; CDR3: CASSSLFYRGVGNQPQHF; DNA: TGTGCCAGCAGCTCTTTGTTTTACAGGGGTGTAGGCAATCAGCCCCAGCATTTT
size: once; V: TRBV27; J: TRBJ2-3; D: NA; CDR3: CASSLLGVYTDTQYF; DNA: TGTGCCAGCAGTTTACTCGGGGTGTACACAGATACGCAGTATTTT
size: NA; V: TRBV21-1; J: TRBJ2-7; D: NA; CDR3: CASSIPSGGGYEQYF; DNA: TGTGCCAGCAGCATCCCTAGCGGGGGGGGGTACGAGCAGTACTTC
size: NA; V: TRBV6-5; J: TRBJ1-2; D: NA; CDR3: CASSYSRGGPIGYTF; DNA: TGTGCCAGCAGTTACTCGCGGGGAGGCCCGATCGGCTACACCTTC
size: NA; V: TRBV5-6; J: TRBJ1-2; D: TRBD1; CDR3: CASSPGGDRHPDGYTF; DNA: TGTGCCAGCAGCCCCGGTGGGGACAGACATCCCGATGGCTACACCTTC
size: NA; V: TRBV7-8; J: TRBJ1-2; D: NA; CDR3: CASSLGRIGGQGYTF; DNA: TGTGCCAGCAGCTTAGGTCGCATCGGTGGTCAGGGCTACACCTTC
size: NA; V: TRBV7-9; J: TRBJ2-2; D: NA; CDR3: CASSSTLGTSGELFF; DNA: TGTGCCAGCAGCTCCACCCTTGGGACAAGTGGGGAGCTGTTTTTT
size: NA; V: TRBV9; J: TRBJ2-7; D: TRBD2; CDR3: CASSAAGTSGNEQYF; DNA: TGTGCCAGCAGCGCCGCCGGGACTAGCGGGAACGAGCAGTACTTC
size: NA; V: TRBV7-8; J: TRBJ2-7; D: NA; CDR3: CASSSRRLSSYEQYF; DNA: TGTGCCAGCAGCTCCCGACGGCTGAGCTCCTACGAGCAGTACTTC
size: NA; V: TRBV21-1; J: TRBJ2-5; D: NA; CDR3: CASSKGEEGISGDIETQYF; DNA: TGTGCCAGCAGCAAAGGGGAGGAGGGGATTTCTGGGGATATTGAGACCCAGTACTTC
size: NA; V: TRBV6-5; J: TRBJ1-6; D: NA; CDR3: CASSYSGSIWNSPLHF; DNA: TGTGCCAGCAGTTACTCTGGGAGTATATGGAATTCACCCCTCCACTTT
size: NA; V: TRBV9; J: TRBJ2-5; D: NA; CDR3: CASSVDGGGWAQYF; DNA: TGTGCCAGCAGCGTAGATGGAGGTGGGTGGGCCCAGTACTTC
size: NA; V: TRBV9; J: TRBJ2-5; D: NA; CDR3: CASSRGPSTQETQYF; DNA: TGTGCCAGCTCCCGGGGCCCCTCAACTCAAGAGACCCAGTACTTC
size: once; V: TRBV18; J: TRBJ1-3; D: NA; CDR3: CASSPQGPVSGNTIYF; DNA: TGTGCCAGCTCACCGCAGGGACCCGTCTCTGGAAACACCATATATTTT
size: NA; V: TRBV6-5; J: TRBJ1-3; D: TRBD1; CDR3: CASSYSWEGAENTIYF; DNA: TGTGCCAGCAGTTACTCGTGGGAGGGGGCTGAAAACACCATATATTTT
size: few; V: TRBV5-4; J: TRBJ1-6; D: NA; CDR3: CASSSRGGGSNSPLHF; DNA: TGTGCCAGCAGCTCGAGGGGCGGGGGATCGAATTCACCCCTCCACTTT
size: once; V: TRBV6-6; J: TRBJ1-1; D: NA; CDR3: CASLKRGVNTEAFF; DNA: TGTGCCAGCCTTAAGAGGGGAGTTAACACTGAAGCTTTCTTT
size: NA; V: TRBV7-9; J: TRBJ1-2; D: TRBD1; CDR3: CASSRRGTDYGYTF; DNA: TGTGCCAGCAGCCGCCGAGGGACAGACTATGGCTACACCTTC
size: NA; V: TRBV4-3; J: TRBJ1-1; D: NA; CDR3: CASSHRTGRPAFF; DNA: TGCGCCAGCAGCCACAGAACAGGGAGGCCAGCTTTCTTT
size: NA; V: TRBV11-2; J: TRBJ2-7; D: NA; CDR3: CASSLAPGREGYEQYF; DNA: TGTGCCAGCAGCTTAGCTCCGGGAAGGGAAGGCTACGAGCAGTACTTC
size: NA; V: TRBV28; J: TRBJ1-4; D: TRBD1; CDR3: CASSRAPGTENNEKLFF; DNA: TGTGCCAGCAGCCGAGCCCCCGGGACAGAAAATAATGAAAAACTGTTTTTT
size: few; V: TRBV28; J: TRBJ1-3; D: NA; CDR3: CASSNPRTAGNTIYF; DNA: TGTGCCAGCAGTAACCCGCGGACAGCCGGAAACACCATATATTTT
size: once; V: TRBV9; J: TRBJ1-6; D: NA; CDR3: CASRRGNSPLHF; DNA: TGTGCCAGCAGAAGGGGTAATTCACCCCTCCACTTT
size: few; V: TRBV7-6; J: TRBJ1-6; D: NA; CDR3: CASSLRGLSAYNSPLHF; DNA: TGTGCCAGCAGCTTACGGGGTTTGAGCGCCTATAATTCACCCCTCCACTTT
size: once; V: TRBV25-1; J: TRBJ2-5; D: NA; CDR3: CASSDSLTGWVTQYF; DNA: TGTGCCAGCAGTGACTCCCTTACAGGGTGGGTGACCCAGTACTTC
size: NA; V: TRBV11-3; J: TRBJ1-2; D: TRBD1; CDR3: CATLAKGAYGYTF; DNA: TGTGCCACCTTAGCCAAGGGGGCCTATGGCTACACCTTC
size: NA; V: TRBV4-2; J: TRBJ2-5; D: NA; CDR3: CASSQVEQPETQYF; DNA: TGTGCCAGCAGCCAAGTGGAACAGCCGGAGACCCAGTACTTC
size: NA; V: TRBV14; J: TRBJ2-2; D: TRBD2; CDR3: CASSQDTPSRGERTGELFF; DNA: TGTGCCAGCAGCCAAGATACCCCTTCTCGGGGGGAAAGGACCGGGGAGCTGTTTTTT
size: NA; V: TRBV5-6; J: TRBJ2-1; D: TRBD2; CDR3: CASSLAASGGDHEQFF; DNA: TGTGCCAGCAGCTTGGCCGCTAGCGGGGGAGACCATGAGCAGTTCTTC
size: NA; V: TRBV28; J: TRBJ1-2; D: NA; CDR3: CASSRKSNYGYTF; DNA: TGTGCCAGCAGTAGAAAAAGTAACTATGGCTACACCTTC
size: once; V: TRBV14; J: TRBJ2-3; D: NA; CDR3: CASSHWGRTDTQYF; DNA: TGTGCCAGCAGCCACTGGGGGAGGACAGATACGCAGTATTTT
size: NA; V: TRBV6-4; J: TRBJ2-2; D: NA; CDR3: CASSDSIDGELFF; DNA: TGTGCCAGCAGTGACTCGATCGACGGGGAGCTGTTTTTT
size: NA; V: TRBV7-2; J: TRBJ2-3; D: TRBD2; CDR3: CASSPSSGGEGNTQYF; DNA: TGTGCCAGCAGCCCCTCTAGCGGGGGGGAGGGGAATACGCAGTATTTT
size: NA; V: TRBV2; J: TRBJ2-7; D: TRBD1; CDR3: CAASSGWRTGSYEQYF; DNA: TGTGCCGCCAGCAGTGGTTGGAGGACAGGCTCCTACGAGCAGTACTTC
size: NA; V: TRBV5-6; J: TRBJ1-2; D: NA; CDR3: CASSLGGLPGVHGYTF; DNA: TGTGCCAGCAGCTTAGGCGGACTTCCTGGCGTCCATGGCTACACCTTC